Shown below are 17 T cell receptor beta chains from a single sample sequenced in a study of blood T cell repertoires in COVID-19 (dated by TCRdb to the early 2020s). Library preparation used the immunoSEQ multiplex PCR assay. TCRdb mirrors the immuneACCESS table, restricted to in-frame sequences. Some clones are absent from its copies; in checked studies, under half trace to an unresolved V gene, and the reason for the others is unknown. The sample has 190,000 or so clones on record, roughly 81% of them singletons. 12% of the sample goes to the ten largest clones. Material for sequencing was peripheral blood. The origin of the receptors is a woman at least 80 years old with COVID-19, enrolled during active disease.

The genes are TRBV5-5 and TRBJ2-1; TRBD2 aligns across 8 bases. Germline trimming cut 4 bases from V and 6 bases from J; bases unmatched to any gene: 9. This CDR3 spans 15 amino acids. CDR1 and CDR2 from the germline V gene are SGHKS and YYEKEE (reference sequence). CDR3 region: CASSLGRAGLNEQFF. CDR3 nucleotide sequence: TGTGCCAGCAGCCTCGGGAGGGCCGGACTCAATGAGCAGTTCTTC.

The chain is built from TRBV3-1 (or the pseudogene TRBV3-2) and TRBJ1-2; D remains ambiguous. There are 16 residues in the CDR3. The germline gives CDR1 LGHDT, CDR2 YNNKEL (reference sequence). With 4 bases removed from V and 5 bases from J, the gap between germline ends came to 20 bases. Here the CDR3 DNA reads TGTGCCAGCAGCCTCGGATTCCGGGCCCAGCGGTATGGCTACACCTTC. Amino acid sequence: CASSLGFRAQRYGYTF.

This chain links TRBV19 with TRBJ2-1; 9 bases match TRBD2. The trim removed 4 bases at V and 2 bases at J, leaving 6 bases unmatched. Germline CDR1 and CDR2: LNHDA and SQIVND (reference sequence). The CDR3 has 16 residues. The CDR3 protein is CASSKGGRGPYNEQFF. The DNA for the CDR3 is TGTGCCAGTAGTAAGGGCGGGAGGGGCCCCTACAATGAGCAGTTCTTC.

This sequence joins TRBV20-1 and TRBJ2-7, with TRBD2 matching over 14 bases. Germline V gene data show CDR1 as DFQATT and CDR2 as SNEGSKA (reference sequence). V gave up 3 bases and J gave up 6 bases; unmatched junction bases: 4. The CDR3 contains 14 residues. As DNA, the CDR3 is TGCAGTGCTAGTTGGGGGACTAGCGGGAGCGAGCAGTACTTC. This translates into CSASWGTSGSEQYF.

This CDR3 reads CAIRGTFLFYNEQFF. The CDR3 region has the DNA TGTGCCATCAGGGGGACATTCCTATTCTACAATGAGCAGTTCTTC. The chain joins TRBV10-3 to TRBJ2-1; D possibly corresponds to TRBD1 (6 bases). The V gene's germline CDR1 is ENHRY and CDR2 SYGVKD. The V end was cut by 6 bases, the J end by 3 bases, with 15 bases between. The CDR3 consists of 15 residues.

The CDR3 coding sequence is TGTGCCAGCAGTTACCCCACTAGCGGGAGAGGCAATGAGCAGTTCTTC. Translated: CASSYPTSGRGNEQFF. The J gene is TRBJ2-1, the V gene TRBV6-6; 11 bases line up with TRBD2. Germline CDR1 and CDR2: MNHNY and SVGAGI (reference sequence). With V trimmed by 2 bases and J by 6 bases, 6 bases remained unmatched. The length of the CDR3 is 16 residues.

The CDR3 DNA sequence: TGTGCCAGCAGTTTATTATTACAGGGGGATACGCAGTATTTT. It codes for CASSLLLQGDTQYF. This chain connects TRBV28 to TRBJ2-3, with 7 nucleotides matching TRBD1. The ends lost 1 base at V and 6 bases at J; junction bases unmatched: 4. The CDR3 sequence is 14 residues long. Germline CDR1 and CDR2: MDHEN and SYDVKM.

The chain carries TRBV5-4 and TRBJ2-7; 12 bases are a match to TRBD2. CDR3 size: 15 residues. The V gene end was trimmed by 7 bases and the J gene end by 4 bases; junction bases not matched to a gene: 9. CDR1 SGHNT and CDR2 YYREEE come from the germline V gene (reference sequence). The CDR3 DNA is TGTGCCAGCTCTAGCGGGAGGGCCGGGGGGTACGAGCAGTACTTC. It translates to CASSSGRAGGYEQYF.

The V call is TRBV7-8, the J call TRBJ2-7, with TRBD2 matching over 13 bases. V trimming: 1 base; J trimming: 3 bases; junction bases outside the gene matches: 3. The CDR3 is made up of 16 amino acids. CDR1 SGHVS and CDR2 FQNEAQ come from the germline V gene. The CDR3 loop is CASSLGTSGSFYEQYF. Written as DNA, the CDR3 is TGTGCCAGCAGCTTAGGGACTAGCGGGAGCTTCTACGAGCAGTACTTC. Combining the CDR3 with reference TRBV7-8 and TRBJ2-7 gives the whole variable domain GAGVSQSPRYKVAKRGQDVALRCDPISGHVSLFWYQQALGQGPEFLTYFQNEAQLDKSGLPSDRFFAERPEGSVSTLKIQRTQQEDSAVYLCASSLGTSGSFYEQYFGPGTRLTVT.

The chain employs TRBV19 and TRBJ1-5; TRBD1 might be the D (6 bases). Germline V lookup: CDR1 LNHDA, CDR2 SQIVND (reference sequence). The CDR3 loop spans 13 amino acids. V was trimmed by 6 bases and J by 4 bases, leaving 10 bases between them. The chain's CDR3 is CASRRQGNQPQHF. CDR3 DNA sequence: TGTGCCAGTAGACGTCAGGGGAATCAGCCCCAGCATTTT.

This sequence joins TRBV7-2 and TRBJ2-5; 7 bases map to TRBD2. In germline, CDR1 is SGHTA, CDR2 FQGNSA. This CDR3 is built from 12 residues. J gave up 5 bases and V 3 bases, and 0 bases lay outside the gene matches. The CDR3 DNA is TGTGCCAGCAGCTTCGGGGGGGAGACCCAGTACTTC. Amino acids: CASSFGGETQYF.

V is TRBV4-2 and J is TRBJ2-5; the match to TRBD2 covers 10 bases. J lost 0 bases, V lost 6 bases, and 4 bases had no gene match. The CDR3 extends over 15 amino acids. Germline V gene sequence: CDR1 LGHNA, CDR2 YNFKEQ. Written as DNA, the CDR3 is TGTGCCAGCAGTCGGACTAGCGGCGACCAAGAGACCCAGTACTTC. Its translation: CASSRTSGDQETQYF.

Ten or more counts support this clone. The chain recombines TRBV27 with TRBJ2-1; TRBD2 aligns across 8 bases. After removal of 0 bases from V and 4 bases from J, the junction contained 2 bases not matched to a gene. The germline CDR1 and CDR2 sequences are MNHEY and SMNVEV (reference sequence). This CDR3 contains 15 residues. As DNA, the CDR3 is TGTGCCAGCAGTTTATCGGTAGCGGGGTACAATGAGCAGTTCTTC. Its translation: CASSLSVAGYNEQFF.

The J gene is TRBJ2-1, the V gene TRBV5-1, with 8 bases aligning to TRBD1. The CDR3 loop spans 12 amino acids. Germline CDR1 reads SGHRS; CDR2 reads YFSETQ. V dropped 4 bases and J dropped 15; count of bases not matched to a gene: 9. The CDR3 loop reads CASSGGQEVPFF. Written as DNA, the CDR3 is TGCGCCAGCAGCGGGGGACAGGAAGTTCCGTTCTTC.

V usage is TRBV15 and J usage is TRBJ2-5, with 8 bases that match TRBD1. Germline V lookup: CDR1 LNHNV, CDR2 YYDKDF (reference sequence). The CDR3 sequence is 17 residues long. V was clipped by 0 bases and J by 1 base; unmatched bases: 7. In DNA, the CDR3 is TGTGCCACCAGCAGAGATCGGGCAGGGGGCATCCAAGAGACCCAGTACTTC. This gives the protein CATSRDRAGGIQETQYF.

The J gene is TRBJ1-2, the V gene TRBV7-3, with D possibly TRBD1 on 6 matching bases. The CDR3 contains 13 residues. The V end lost 2 bases, the J end lost 4 bases, and 8 bases lay between the germline ends. Germline V gene data show CDR1 as SGHTA and CDR2 as FQGTGA. CDR3 nucleotides: TGTGCCAGCAGCTTAGGCAGGGGCTATGGCTACACCTTC. It specifies CASSLGRGYGYTF.

The chain is built from TRBV29-1 and TRBJ2-3; possibly TRBD1 for D (5 bases). The CDR3 is 13 residues long. V was shortened by 3 bases and J by 1 base, with 8 bases between the two germline ends. Germline V gene sequence: CDR1 SQVTM, CDR2 ANQGSEA. The CDR3 spells CSVDPGRTDTQYF. In DNA form, the CDR3 reads TGCAGCGTTGATCCAGGGCGCACAGATACGCAGTATTTT.